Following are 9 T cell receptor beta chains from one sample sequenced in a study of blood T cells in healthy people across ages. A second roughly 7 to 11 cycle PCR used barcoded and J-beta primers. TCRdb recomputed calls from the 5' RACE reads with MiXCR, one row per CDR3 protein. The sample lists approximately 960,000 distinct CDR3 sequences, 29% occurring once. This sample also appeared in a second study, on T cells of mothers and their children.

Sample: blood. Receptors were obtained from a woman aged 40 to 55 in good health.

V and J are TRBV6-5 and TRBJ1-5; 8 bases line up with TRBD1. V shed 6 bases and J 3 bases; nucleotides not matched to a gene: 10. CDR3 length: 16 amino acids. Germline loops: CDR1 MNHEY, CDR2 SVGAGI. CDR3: CASRRSGTGDNQPQHF. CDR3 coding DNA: TGTGCCAGCAGGAGGTCCGGGACAGGTGACAATCAGCCCCAGCATTTT.

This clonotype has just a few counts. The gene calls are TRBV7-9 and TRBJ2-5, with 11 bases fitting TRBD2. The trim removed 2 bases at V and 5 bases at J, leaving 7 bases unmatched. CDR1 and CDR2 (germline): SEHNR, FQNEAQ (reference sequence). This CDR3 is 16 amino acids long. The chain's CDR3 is CASSLLAGGFRETQYF. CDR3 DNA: TGTGCCAGCAGCTTACTAGCGGGGGGCTTCAGGGAGACCCAGTACTTC.

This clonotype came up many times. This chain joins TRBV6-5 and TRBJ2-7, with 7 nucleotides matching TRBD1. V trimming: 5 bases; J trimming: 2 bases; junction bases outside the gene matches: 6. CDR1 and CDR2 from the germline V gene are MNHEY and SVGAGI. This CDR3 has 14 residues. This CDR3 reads CASSHWDRAYEQYF. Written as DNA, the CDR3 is TGTGCCAGCAGTCATTGGGACAGAGCCTACGAGCAGTACTTC.

CDR3 residues: CASSLGILGPQHF. The CDR3 DNA reads as TGTGCCAGCAGTTTAGGGATCCTGGGTCCCCAGCATTTT. This sequence joins TRBV27 and TRBJ1-5; D is unclear. V lost 2 bases to trimming and J lost 10 bases, with 12 bases between them. Germline assignment: CDR1 MNHEY and CDR2 SMNVEV (reference sequence). The CDR3 spans 13 residues.

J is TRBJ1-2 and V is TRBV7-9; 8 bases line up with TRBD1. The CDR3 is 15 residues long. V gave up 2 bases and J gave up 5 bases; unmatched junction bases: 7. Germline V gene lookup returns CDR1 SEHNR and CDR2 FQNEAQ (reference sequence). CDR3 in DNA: TGTGCCAGCAGCTTACCGACAGGGGTTCCATATGGCTACACCTTC. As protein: CASSLPTGVPYGYTF.

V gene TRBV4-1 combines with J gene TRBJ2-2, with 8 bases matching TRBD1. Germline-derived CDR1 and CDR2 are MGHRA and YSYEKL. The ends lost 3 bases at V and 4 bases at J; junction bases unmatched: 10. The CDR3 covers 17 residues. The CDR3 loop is CASSHLDRAKSTGELFF. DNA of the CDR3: TGCGCCAGCAGCCACCTGGACAGGGCGAAATCCACCGGGGAGCTGTTTTTT.

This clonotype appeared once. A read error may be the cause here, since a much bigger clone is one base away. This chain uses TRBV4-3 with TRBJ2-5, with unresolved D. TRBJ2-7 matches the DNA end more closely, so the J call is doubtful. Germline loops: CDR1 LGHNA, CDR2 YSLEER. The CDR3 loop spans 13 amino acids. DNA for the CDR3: TGCGCCAGCAGCCAAGGTCGAAGAAACGAGCAGTACTTC. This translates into CASSQGRRNEQYF.

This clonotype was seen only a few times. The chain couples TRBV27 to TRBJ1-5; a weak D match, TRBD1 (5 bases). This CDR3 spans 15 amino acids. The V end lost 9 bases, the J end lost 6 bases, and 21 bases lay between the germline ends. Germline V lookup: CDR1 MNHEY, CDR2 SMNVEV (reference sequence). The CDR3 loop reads CARFTRDFCGQPQHF. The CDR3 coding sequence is TGTGCCAGATTCACCCGGGACTTTTGCGGTCAGCCCCAGCATTTT.

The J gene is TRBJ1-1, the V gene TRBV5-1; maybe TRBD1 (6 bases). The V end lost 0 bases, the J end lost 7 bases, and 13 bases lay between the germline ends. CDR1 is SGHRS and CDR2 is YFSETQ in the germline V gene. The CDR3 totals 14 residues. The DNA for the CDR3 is TGCGCCAGCAGCTTGGGACCAGGGGCCGGTGAAGCTTTCTTT. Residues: CASSLGPGAGEAFF. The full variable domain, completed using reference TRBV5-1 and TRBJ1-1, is KAGVTQTPRYLIKTRGQQVTLSCSPISGHRSVSWYQQTPGQGLQFLFEYFSETQRNKGNFPGRFSGRQFSNSRSEMNVSTLELGDSALYLCASSLGPGAGEAFFGQGTRLTVV.